The subject of this entry is one T cell receptor beta chain. Its target is unknown. These data belong to a study of lymphopenia after photon versus proton radiotherapy. Study-wide results and limits: Better survival with proton therapy was suggested as possible, not demonstrated.

Clones were sequenced by immunoSEQ multiplex PCR, and TCRdb holds only the in-frame ones, with some missing. This sample carries 25,000 to 35,000 clones, over 85% of them seen once, and the ten largest clones take less than 0.75%. Trimming cost V 5 bases and J 1 base, with 14 bases left between them. From germline, CDR1 is PRHDT and CDR2 FYEKMQ (reference sequence). CDR3 length: 15 amino acids. The sequencing here drew on peripheral blood, taken from a patient treated with photon-based radiotherapy. This TCR was recovered from a woman aged 50 to 60 with cholangiocarcinoma. The chain carries TRBV13 and TRBJ1-1; the D gene is possibly TRBD1 (5 bases). For the CDR3, the DNA is TGTGCCAGCAGCCCCGTCCCAGGGAAGAACACTGAAGCTTTCTTT. Its protein is CASSPVPGKNTEAFF.